The 9 T cell receptor beta chains below all came from one sample that was sequenced in a study of regulatory T cells in long-lasting Graves disease. Relying on iRepertoire HTBI primers and Arm-PCR of CDR3 regions, the team built TCR beta libraries. MiXCR, run by TCRdb on the multiplex PCR reads, gives a single entry per CDR3 protein. Of 560,000 or so distinct CDR3 sequences in the sample, 15% to 20% were seen once. The time point was: newly diagnosed GD, antithyroid drugs for less than 3 months. Extracted RNA from PBMCs served as the source of the TCR library. This sample also belongs to another study, concerning T cells in Graves' hyperthyroidism and ophthalmopathy.

Sequencing was performed on peripheral blood mononuclear cells (PBMCs), taken at new diagnosis, from a patient treated with antithyroid drugs. All receptors derive from a man aged 18 to 30 with Graves disease.

This chain joins TRBV5-5 and TRBJ2-2; 9 bases are a match to TRBD1. CDR1 is SGHKS, CDR2 YYEKEE, per germline (reference sequence). The V segment lost 0 bases and the J segment 10 bases; nucleotides outside the gene matches: 10. The CDR3 totals 16 residues. Written as DNA, the CDR3 is TGTGCCAGCAGCTTGGACCCGGGACAGGGTGCCGCGGAGCTGTTTTTT. Translation: CASSLDPGQGAAELFF.

This clonotype has only a few counts. V and J are TRBV27 and TRBJ1-4; no reliable D call. Trimming removed 5 bases at V and 4 bases at J, with 11 bases between. Per the germline V gene, CDR1 is MNHEY and CDR2 is SMNVEV (reference sequence). CDR3 length: 14 amino acids. CDR3 nucleotide sequence: TGTGCCAGCAGTGACCGGGCCCTTAATGAAAAACTGTTTTTT. It encodes CASSDRALNEKLFF.

This clonotype was detected only a few times. The chain combines TRBV20-1 with TRBJ1-1, with no clear D. Trimming cost V 2 bases and J 5 bases, with 9 bases left between them. Per germline, CDR1 DFQATT and CDR2 SNEGSKA (reference sequence). The CDR3 loop spans 12 amino acids. The CDR3 coding sequence is TGCAGTGCTAGACCCGGCATAACTGAAGCTTTCTTT. Amino acids: CSARPGITEAFF.

The rearrangement links TRBV5-1 to TRBJ1-4; D possibly corresponds to TRBD1 (6 bases). The CDR3 covers 16 residues. The V gene lost 0 bases and the J gene lost 8 bases, with 17 bases spanning the gap. The germline gives CDR1 SGHRS, CDR2 YFSETQ. The CDR3 sequence is CASSLAGAGVGEKLFF. The CDR3 DNA reads as TGCGCCAGCAGCTTGGCCGGGGCAGGGGTTGGGGAAAAACTGTTTTTT.

This clonotype was recorded a few times. This may be a read error: a much more frequent sequence differs by one nucleotide. The rearrangement joins TRBV6-1 to TRBJ2-7; 7 bases fit TRBD1. The junction had 9 bases not matched to a gene; V was cut back by 10 bases and J by 0 bases. The CDR3 is 14 amino acids. From germline, CDR1 is MNHNS and CDR2 SASEGT. DNA for the CDR3: TGTGCCAACAGCCGCCGGGACAGCTCCTACGAGCAGTACTTC. This codes for CANSRRDSSYEQYF.

This clonotype was observed a handful of times. The chain carries TRBV3-1 and TRBJ2-7; D remains ambiguous. This CDR3 contains 15 residues. Germline CDR1 reads LGHDT; CDR2 reads YNNKEL (reference sequence). Trimming removed 1 base from V and 0 bases from J, with 10 bases in between. The CDR3 DNA reads as TGTGCCAGCAGCCAAGGACCGCTACTCTCCTACGAGCAGTACTTC. Amino acids: CASSQGPLLSYEQYF.

There are a few counts of this clonotype. The rearrangement joins TRBV6-5 to TRBJ1-2; tentative D call: TRBD1 (6 bases). Germline V gives CDR1 MNHEY, CDR2 SVGAGI. This CDR3 is built from 14 residues. V lost 0 bases, J lost 4 bases, and 9 bases lay in between. The CDR3 DNA follows: TGTGCCAGCAGTTACTCGTCACAGGGCTATGGCTACACCTTC. It is translated as CASSYSSQGYGYTF.

Comment on this clonotype: It differs at one base from a far larger clone, so likely a read error. This chain joins TRBV28 and TRBJ2-1; 7 bases are a match to TRBD1. The germline gives CDR1 MDHEN, CDR2 SYDVKM. The CDR3 runs 20 residues. V gave up 4 bases and J gave up 10 bases; unmatched junction bases: 28. DNA of the CDR3: TGTGCCAGCAGTTCCCCCCGACAGGGCGCGACCCGTACCCTACCGTACGAGCAGTTCTTC. Protein product: CASSSPRQGATRTLPYEQFF.

In its sample, this clonotype was seen a few times. The chain recombines TRBV30 with TRBJ2-7, with TRBD2 as a possible D gene (5 bases). V gave up 1 base and J gave up 5 bases, with 12 bases separating them. Germline CDR1 GTSNPN, CDR2 SVGIG (reference sequence). This CDR3 has 13 residues. CDR3 sequence: CAWSDSGFDEQYF. As DNA, the CDR3 is TGTGCCTGGAGTGATTCGGGGTTCGACGAGCAGTACTTC.